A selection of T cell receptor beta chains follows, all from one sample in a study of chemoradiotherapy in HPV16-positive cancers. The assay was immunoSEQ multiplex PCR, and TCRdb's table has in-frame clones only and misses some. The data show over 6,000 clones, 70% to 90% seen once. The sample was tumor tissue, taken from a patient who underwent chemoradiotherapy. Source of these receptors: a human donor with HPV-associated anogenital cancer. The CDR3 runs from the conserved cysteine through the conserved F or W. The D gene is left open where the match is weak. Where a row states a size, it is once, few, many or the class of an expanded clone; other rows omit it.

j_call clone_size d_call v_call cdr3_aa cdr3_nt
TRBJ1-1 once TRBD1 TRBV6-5 CASRPGQVGNTEAFF TGTGCCAGCAGACCCGGACAGGTTGGGAACACTGAAGCTTTCTTT
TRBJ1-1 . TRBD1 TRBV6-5 CASSYGTGGAAFF TGTGCCAGCAGTTACGGGACAGGGGGCGCAGCTTTCTTT
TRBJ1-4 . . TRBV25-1 CASSDQDGSTNEKLFF TGTGCCAGCAGTGATCAAGACGGATCAACTAATGAAAAACTGTTTTTT
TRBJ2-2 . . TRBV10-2 CASEGRNTGELFF TGCGCCAGCGAAGGCAGGAACACCGGGGAGCTGTTTTTT
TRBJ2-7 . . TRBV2 CASSRTSLTYEQYF TGTGCCAGCAGTCGGACAAGCCTTACCTACGAGCAGTACTTC
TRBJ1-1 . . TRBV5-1 CASSLDLMNTEAFF TGCGCCAGCAGCTTGGACCTCATGAACACTGAAGCTTTCTTT
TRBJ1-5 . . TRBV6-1 CASRGGTANQPQHF TGTGCCAGCAGGGGAGGGACGGCAAATCAGCCCCAGCATTTT
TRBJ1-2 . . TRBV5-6 CASGETGRGYGYTF TGTGCCAGCGGAGAAACAGGGCGAGGGTATGGCTACACCTTC
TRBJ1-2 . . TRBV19 CASSIAPGYGYTF TGTGCCAGTAGTATCGCCCCGGGGTATGGCTACACCTTC
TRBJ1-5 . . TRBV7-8 CASSWEGNQPQHF TGTGCCAGCAGCTGGGAAGGCAATCAGCCCCAGCATTTT
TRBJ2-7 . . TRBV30 CAWRRQGYEQYF TGTGCCTGGAGGCGCCAGGGGTACGAGCAGTACTTC
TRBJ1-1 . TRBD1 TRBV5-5 CASSIGTGGGRAFF TGTGCCAGCAGCATAGGGACAGGGGGAGGTCGGGCTTTCTTT
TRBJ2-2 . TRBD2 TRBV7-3 CASSFTSGSGELFF TGTGCCAGCAGCTTTACTAGCGGGAGCGGGGAGCTGTTTTTT